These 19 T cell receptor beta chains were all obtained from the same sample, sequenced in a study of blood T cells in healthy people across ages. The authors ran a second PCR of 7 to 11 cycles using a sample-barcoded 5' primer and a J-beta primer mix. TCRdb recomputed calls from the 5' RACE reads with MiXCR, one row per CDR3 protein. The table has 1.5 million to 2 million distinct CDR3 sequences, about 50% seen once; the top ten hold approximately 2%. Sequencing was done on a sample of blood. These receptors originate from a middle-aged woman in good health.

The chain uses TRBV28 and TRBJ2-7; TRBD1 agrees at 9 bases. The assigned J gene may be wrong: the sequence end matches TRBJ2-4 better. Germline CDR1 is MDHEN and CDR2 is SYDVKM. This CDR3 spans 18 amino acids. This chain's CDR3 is CASQADRDREALRNIQYF. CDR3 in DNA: TGTGCCAGCCAAGCGGACCGGGACAGGGAGGCCCTCCGGAACATTCAGTACTTC.

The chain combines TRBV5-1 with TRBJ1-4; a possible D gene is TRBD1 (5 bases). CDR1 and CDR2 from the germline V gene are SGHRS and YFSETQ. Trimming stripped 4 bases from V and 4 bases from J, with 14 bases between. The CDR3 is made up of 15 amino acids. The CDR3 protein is CASSPGDGSNEKLFF. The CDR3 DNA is TGCGCCAGCAGCCCCGGGGACGGCAGTAATGAAAAACTGTTTTTT.

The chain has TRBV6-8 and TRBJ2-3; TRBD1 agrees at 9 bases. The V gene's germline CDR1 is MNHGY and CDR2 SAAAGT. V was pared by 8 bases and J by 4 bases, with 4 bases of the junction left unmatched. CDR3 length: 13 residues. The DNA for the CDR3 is TGTGCCAGCGGGACAGGGTTACCAGATACGCAGTATTTT. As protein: CASGTGLPDTQYF.

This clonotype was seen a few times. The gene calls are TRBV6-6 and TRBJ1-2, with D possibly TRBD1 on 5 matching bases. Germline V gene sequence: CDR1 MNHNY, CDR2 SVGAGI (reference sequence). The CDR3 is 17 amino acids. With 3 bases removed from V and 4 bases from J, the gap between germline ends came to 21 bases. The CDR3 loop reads CASSYRGRLADPYGYTF. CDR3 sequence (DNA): TGTGCCAGCAGTTATAGGGGCCGACTTGCTGATCCCTATGGCTACACCTTC.

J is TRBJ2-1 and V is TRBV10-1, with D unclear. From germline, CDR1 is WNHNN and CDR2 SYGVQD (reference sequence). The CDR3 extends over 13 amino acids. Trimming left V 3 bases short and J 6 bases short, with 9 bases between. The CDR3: CASSERLSNEQFF. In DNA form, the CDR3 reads TGCGCCAGCAGTGAAAGGCTGTCCAATGAGCAGTTCTTC.

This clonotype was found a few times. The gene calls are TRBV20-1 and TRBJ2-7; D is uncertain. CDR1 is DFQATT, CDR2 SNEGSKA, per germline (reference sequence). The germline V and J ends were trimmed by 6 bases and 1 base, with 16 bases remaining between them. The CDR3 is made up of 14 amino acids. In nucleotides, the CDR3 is TGCAGTGCCCCCTTGGAGCTACTATCCTACGAGCAGTACTTC. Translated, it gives CSAPLELLSYEQYF.

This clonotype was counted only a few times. CDR3 region: CASSLEETDFYEQYF. For the CDR3, the DNA is TGTGCCAGCAGTTTAGAAGAGACAGATTTCTACGAGCAGTACTTC. V gene TRBV12-3 or TRBV12-4 combines with J gene TRBJ2-7; D is perhaps TRBD1 (5 bases). This CDR3 spans 15 amino acids. V shed 1 base and J shed 3 bases, with 13 bases lying between them.

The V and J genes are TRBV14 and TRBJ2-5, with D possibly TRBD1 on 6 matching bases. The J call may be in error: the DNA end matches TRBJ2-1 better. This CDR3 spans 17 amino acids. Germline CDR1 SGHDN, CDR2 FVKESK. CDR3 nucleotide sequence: TGTGCCAGCAGCCAACATACCGGGACACCGATTCAAGAGACCCAGTTCTTC. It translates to CASSQHTGTPIQETQFF.

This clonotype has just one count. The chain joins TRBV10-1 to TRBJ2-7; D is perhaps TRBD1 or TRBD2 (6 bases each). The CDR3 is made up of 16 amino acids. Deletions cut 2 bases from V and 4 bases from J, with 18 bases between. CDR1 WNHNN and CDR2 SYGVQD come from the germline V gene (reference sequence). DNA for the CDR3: TGCGCCAGCAGTGAGGCGACAGGAGGGAGCAAGTACGAGCAGTACTTC. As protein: CASSEATGGSKYEQYF.

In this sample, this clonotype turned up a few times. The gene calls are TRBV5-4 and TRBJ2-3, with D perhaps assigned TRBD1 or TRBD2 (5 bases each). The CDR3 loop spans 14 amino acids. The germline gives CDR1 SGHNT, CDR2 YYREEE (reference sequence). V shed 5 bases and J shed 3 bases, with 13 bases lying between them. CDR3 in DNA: TGTGCCAGCAGTTTATCGGGGACGACAGATACGCAGTATTTT. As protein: CASSLSGTTDTQYF.

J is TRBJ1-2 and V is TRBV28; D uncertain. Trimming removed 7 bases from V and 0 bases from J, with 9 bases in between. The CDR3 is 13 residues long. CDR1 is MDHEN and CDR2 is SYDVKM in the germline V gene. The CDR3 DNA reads TGTGCCAGCAAGCGGTCAGCTAACTATGGCTACACCTTC. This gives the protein CASKRSANYGYTF.

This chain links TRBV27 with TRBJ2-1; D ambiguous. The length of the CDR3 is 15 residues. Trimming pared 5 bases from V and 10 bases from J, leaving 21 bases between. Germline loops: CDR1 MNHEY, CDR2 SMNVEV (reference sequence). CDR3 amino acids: CASSPSRSPRQEQFF. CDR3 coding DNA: TGTGCCAGCAGTCCCTCGCGGTCCCCCCGGCAGGAGCAGTTCTTC.

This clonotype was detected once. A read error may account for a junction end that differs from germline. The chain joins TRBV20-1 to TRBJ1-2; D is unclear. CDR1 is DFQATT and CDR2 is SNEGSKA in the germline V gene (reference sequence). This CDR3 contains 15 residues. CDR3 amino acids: CSARAASLRNYGNTF. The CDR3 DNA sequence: TGCAGTGCTAGAGCGGCGTCCCTTAGAAACTATGGCAACACCTTC.

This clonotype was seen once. For the CDR3, the DNA is TGTGCCAGCCGGGGGACTAGCCCCTACAATGAGCAGTTCTTC. Amino acids: CASRGTSPYNEQFF. The genes are TRBV2 and TRBJ2-1; TRBD2 matches at 9 bases. The CDR3 extends over 14 amino acids. V was pared by 8 bases and J by 2 bases, with 4 bases of the junction left unmatched. Germline V gene data show CDR1 as SNHLY and CDR2 as FYNNEI.

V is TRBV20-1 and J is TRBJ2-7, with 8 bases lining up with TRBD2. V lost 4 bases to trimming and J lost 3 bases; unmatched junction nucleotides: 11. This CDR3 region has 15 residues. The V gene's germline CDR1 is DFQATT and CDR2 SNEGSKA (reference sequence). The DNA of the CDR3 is TGCAGTGCTATATCACTAACTAGCGGAGACTACGAGCAGTACTTC. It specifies CSAISLTSGDYEQYF.

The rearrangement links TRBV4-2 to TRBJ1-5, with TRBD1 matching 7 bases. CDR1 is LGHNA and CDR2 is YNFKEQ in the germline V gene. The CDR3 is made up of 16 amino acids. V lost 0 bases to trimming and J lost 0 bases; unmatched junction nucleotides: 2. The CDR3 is CASSQETGSSNQPQHF. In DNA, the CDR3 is TGTGCCAGCAGCCAAGAGACAGGGAGTAGCAATCAGCCCCAGCATTTT.

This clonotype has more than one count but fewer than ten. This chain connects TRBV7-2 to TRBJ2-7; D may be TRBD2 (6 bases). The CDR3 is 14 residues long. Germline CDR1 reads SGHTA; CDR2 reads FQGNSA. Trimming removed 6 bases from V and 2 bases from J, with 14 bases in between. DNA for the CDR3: TGTGCCAGCAGGCGGGACGCCAGACCCTACGAGCAGTACTTC. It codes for CASRRDARPYEQYF.

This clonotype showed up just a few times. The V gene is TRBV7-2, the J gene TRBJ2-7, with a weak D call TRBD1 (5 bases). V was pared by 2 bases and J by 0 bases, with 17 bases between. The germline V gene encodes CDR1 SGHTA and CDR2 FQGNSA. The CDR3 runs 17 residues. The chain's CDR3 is CASSLNPRAGYSYEQYF. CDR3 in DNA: TGTGCCAGCAGCTTAAACCCCAGGGCAGGATACTCCTACGAGCAGTACTTC.

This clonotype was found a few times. This CDR3 reads CASSLVSFNEQFF. The DNA for the CDR3 is TGTGCCAGCAGCTTGGTTTCTTTCAATGAGCAGTTCTTC. The chain employs TRBV5-6 and TRBJ2-1; no clear D gene. This CDR3 has 13 residues. V shed 0 bases and J shed 6 bases, with 7 bases lying between them. Germline CDR1 SGHDT, CDR2 YYEEEE.